These 3 T cell receptor beta chains were all obtained from the same sample, sequenced in a study of CD8 T cells in Susac syndrome. It was with random hexamers that 0.5 to 1 ug RNA was reverse transcribed. TCRdb fed the immunoSEQ multiplex PCR reads into MiXCR, producing one record per CDR3 protein. Of roughly 400,000 distinct CDR3 sequences listed, more than 70% were seen once; the top ten hold under 0.15%. Sequences were obtained from CD8+ T cells from PBMCs. The receptors were gathered from a human donor with multiple sclerosis.

The rearrangement links TRBV12-3 or TRBV12-4 to TRBJ1-1; D remains ambiguous. This CDR3 comprises 13 residues. V lost 3 bases and J lost 2, with 7 bases in between. This CDR3 reads CASSLGDNTEAFF. The CDR3 DNA is TGTGCCAGCAGTTTGGGTGACAACACTGAAGCTTTCTTT.

J is TRBJ1-1 and V is TRBV29-1, with D hard to call. This CDR3 comprises 13 residues. The V and J ends lost 0 bases and 6 bases respectively, with 11 bases between them. CDR1 is SQVTM and CDR2 is ANQGSEA in the germline V gene. The CDR3 spells CSVEEADGSEAFF. CDR3 DNA: TGCAGCGTTGAAGAGGCGGATGGGTCTGAAGCTTTCTTT.

This chain connects TRBV15 to TRBJ2-7; 7 bases align to TRBD1. This CDR3 spans 15 amino acids. In germline, CDR1 is LNHNV, CDR2 YYDKDF (reference sequence). J lost 4 bases, V lost 2 bases, and 8 bases had no gene match. The CDR3: CATSRIVQGLYEQYF. CDR3 DNA: TGTGCCACCAGCAGAATTGTACAGGGGCTGTACGAGCAGTACTTC.